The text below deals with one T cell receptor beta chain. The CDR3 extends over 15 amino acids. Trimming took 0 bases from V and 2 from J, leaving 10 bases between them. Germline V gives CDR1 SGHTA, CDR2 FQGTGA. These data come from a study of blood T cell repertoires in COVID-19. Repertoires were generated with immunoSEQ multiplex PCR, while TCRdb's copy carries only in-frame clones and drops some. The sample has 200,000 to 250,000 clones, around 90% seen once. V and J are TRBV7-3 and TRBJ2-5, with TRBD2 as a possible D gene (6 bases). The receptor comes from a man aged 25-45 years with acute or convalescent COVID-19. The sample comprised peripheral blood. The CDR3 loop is CASSLTPTRQETQYF. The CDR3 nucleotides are TGTGCCAGCAGCTTAACCCCGACTAGACAAGAGACCCAGTACTTC. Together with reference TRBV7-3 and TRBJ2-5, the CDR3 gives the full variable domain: GAGVSQTPSNKVTEKGKYVELRCDPISGHTALYWYRQSLGQGPEFLIYFQGTGAADDSGLPNDRFFAVRPEGSVSTLKIQRTERGDSAVYLCASSLTPTRQETQYFGPGTRLLVL.